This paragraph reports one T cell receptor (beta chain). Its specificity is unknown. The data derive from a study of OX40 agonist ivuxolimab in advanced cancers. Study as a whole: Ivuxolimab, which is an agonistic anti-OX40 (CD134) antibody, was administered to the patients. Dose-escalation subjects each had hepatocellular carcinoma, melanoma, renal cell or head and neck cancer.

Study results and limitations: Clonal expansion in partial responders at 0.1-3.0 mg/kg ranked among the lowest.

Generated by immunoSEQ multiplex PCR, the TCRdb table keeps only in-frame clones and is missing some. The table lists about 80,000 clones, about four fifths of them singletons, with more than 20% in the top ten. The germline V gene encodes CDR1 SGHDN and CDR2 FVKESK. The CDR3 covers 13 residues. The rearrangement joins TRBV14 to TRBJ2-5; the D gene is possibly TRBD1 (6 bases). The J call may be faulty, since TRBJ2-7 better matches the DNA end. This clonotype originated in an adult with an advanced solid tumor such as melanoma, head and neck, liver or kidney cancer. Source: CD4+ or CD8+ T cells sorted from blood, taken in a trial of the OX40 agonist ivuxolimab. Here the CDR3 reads CASSQDSRYEQYF. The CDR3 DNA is TGTGCCAGCAGCCAGGACAGTAGATACGAGCAGTACTTC.